This entry describes one T cell receptor (beta chain). Antigen specificity is unknown. One junction end disagrees with the germline gene, perhaps due to a read error. The sample originates from a study of blood T cells in healthy people across ages. Germline V gene data show CDR1 as MNHEY and CDR2 as SMNVEV (reference sequence). The CDR3 covers 16 residues. Combining a sample-barcoded 5' primer with a J-beta primer mix, a second PCR ran for roughly 6 to 12 cycles. One entry per CDR3 protein results from TCRdb running MiXCR on the 5' RACE reads. The sample contains about 1.7 million distinct CDR3 sequences, roughly 30% of which appear only once. Overall study findings and caveats: TCR beta diversity per million T cells fell roughly linearly with age.

Every donor gave 9 to 10 milliliters of peripheral blood. Sequenced sample: blood. The sequence was obtained from a woman aged 25 to 45 in good health. The chain links TRBV27 to TRBJ2-1; 10 bases fit TRBD2. The CDR3 loop reads CASSVASGSPYNGQFF. The CDR3 bases are TGTGCCAGCAGTGTGGCTAGCGGGAGCCCTTACAATGGGCAGTTCTTC.